Listed here are 32 T cell receptor beta chains from one sample, sequenced in a study of ipilimumab plus nivolumab after autologous stem cell transplantation. TCRdb keeps only in-frame clones here, not all; method: immunoSEQ multiplex PCR. The sample records about 20,000 clones, about three quarters being singletons. Specimen: PBMCs, collected in a trial of ipilimumab plus nivolumab as post-transplant consolidation. The receptor source for this set is a male donor with diffuse large B-cell lymphoma.

The gene calls are TRBV7-9 and TRBJ2-5; 7 positions match TRBD1. The length of the CDR3 is 16 residues. Germline V gene lookup returns CDR1 SEHNR and CDR2 FQNEAQ (reference sequence). J was trimmed by 5 bases and V by 5 bases; bases with no gene match: 14. CDR3 nucleotide sequence: TGTGCCAGCAGCAAAACAAGGGGGCTGATTAAGGAGACCCAGTACTTC. Residues: CASSKTRGLIKETQYF.

The gene calls are TRBV5-6 and TRBJ2-5, with 9 nucleotides matching TRBD1. CDR1 is SGHDT and CDR2 is YYEEEE in the germline V gene. This CDR3 is built from 15 residues. After removal of 4 bases from V and 2 bases from J, the junction contained 6 bases not matched to a gene. The CDR3 sequence: CASSPDRGVQETQYF. The CDR3 nucleotides read TGTGCCAGCAGCCCGGACAGGGGCGTTCAAGAGACCCAGTACTTC.

V and J are TRBV6-1 and TRBJ1-6; TRBD1 might be the D (5 bases). The germline V and J ends were trimmed by 10 bases and 1 base, with 8 bases remaining between them. Per the germline V gene, CDR1 is MNHNS and CDR2 is SASEGT. The CDR3 extends over 13 amino acids. The CDR3 nucleotides are TGTGCCATGCAGGGTTCCTATAATTCACCCCTCCACTTT. Translation gives CAMQGSYNSPLHF.

This clone was observed a few times. The CDR3 loop is CASSDASGGGETQYF. CDR3 nucleotide sequence: TGTGCCAGCAGTGATGCTAGCGGGGGTGGAGAGACCCAGTACTTC. J is TRBJ2-5 and V is TRBV2; the match to TRBD2 covers 10 bases. V lost 3 bases, J lost 4 bases, and 5 bases stayed unmatched. Looked up from germline, CDR1 is SNHLY and CDR2 is FYNNEI. The CDR3 runs to 15 residues.

The chain links TRBV7-8 to TRBJ2-1, with 7 bases matching TRBD1. The germline V gene has CDR1 SGHVS and CDR2 FQNEAQ. V gave up 6 bases and J gave up 0 bases; unmatched junction bases: 11. The CDR3 has 17 amino acids. DNA for the CDR3: TGTGCCAGCAGACGGAGCGGACAGGCGAGCTCCTACAATGAGCAGTTCTTC. Amino acid sequence: CASRRSGQASSYNEQFF.

The V call is TRBV28, the J call TRBJ1-5, with D perhaps TRBD1 (5 bases). V lost 3 bases to trimming and J lost 9 bases, with 24 bases between them. CDR3 length: 17 residues. Looked up from germline, CDR1 is MDHEN and CDR2 is SYDVKM. The CDR3 bases are TGTGCCAGCAGTTTCCGTGGCCAGGGATCAACACGTTCGCCCCAGCATTTT. As protein: CASSFRGQGSTRSPQHF.

This clone was seen a handful of times. This chain joins TRBV7-9 and TRBJ2-5; D is tentatively TRBD1 or TRBD2 (5 bases each). V lost 6 bases, J lost 3 bases, and 17 bases lay in between. This CDR3 is 15 amino acids long. In germline, CDR1 is SEHNR, CDR2 FQNEAQ (reference sequence). As DNA, the CDR3 is TGTGCCAGCAGTAGCCCTACGGGACGTAAAGAGACCCAGTACTTC. It yields the protein CASSSPTGRKETQYF. Full variable domain (missing parts from reference TRBV7-9 and TRBJ2-5): DTGVSQNPRHKITKRGQNVTFRCDPISEHNRLYWYRQTLGQGPEFLTYFQNEAQLEKSRLLSDRFSAERPKGSFSTLEIQRTEQGDSAMYLCASSSPTGRKETQYFGPGTRLLVL.

CDR3 loop: CASRPVSHSNQPQHF. The CDR3 DNA follows: TGTGCCAGCAGACCCGTCAGCCATAGCAATCAGCCCCAGCATTTT. The chain combines TRBV6-6 with TRBJ1-5, with D unresolved. Germline V gene lookup returns CDR1 MNHNY and CDR2 SVGAGI (reference sequence). CDR3 length: 15 residues. With 6 bases removed from V and 0 bases from J, the gap between germline ends came to 12 bases.

V gene TRBV9 combines with J gene TRBJ1-2, with 9 bases aligning to TRBD1. CDR3 size: 16 residues. Germline CDR1 reads SGDLS; CDR2 reads YYNGEE. Trimming took 1 base from V and 7 from J; bases not matched to a gene: 11. The CDR3 spells CASSVLPEQGAAGYTF. The CDR3 DNA follows: TGTGCCAGCAGCGTATTGCCGGAACAGGGGGCGGCTGGCTACACCTTC. The variable domain in full, with the rest retrieved from reference TRBV9 and TRBJ1-2, is DSGVTQTPKHLITATGQRVTLRCSPRSGDLSVYWYQQSLDQGLQFLIQYYNGEERAKGNILERFSAQQFPDLHSELNLSSLELGDSALYFCASSVLPEQGAAGYTFGSGTRLTVV.

This clone was counted between two and nine times. CDR3 in amino acids: CASTQDRGHQPQHF. Written as DNA, the CDR3 is TGTGCCAGTACCCAGGACAGGGGGCATCAGCCCCAGCATTTT. The rearrangement links TRBV19 to TRBJ1-5, with 11 bases identical to TRBD1. With V trimmed by 7 bases and J by 5 bases, 4 bases remained unmatched. The germline gives CDR1 LNHDA, CDR2 SQIVND (reference sequence). CDR3 length equals 14 residues. The full variable domain, with the rest looked up from reference TRBV19 and TRBJ1-5, is DGGITQSPKYLFRKEGQNVTLSCEQNLNHDAMYWYRQDPGQGLRLIYYSQIVNDFQKGDIAEGYSVSREKKESFPLTVTSAQKNPTAFYLCASTQDRGHQPQHFGDGTRLSIL.

On this clone itself: A far larger clone is only one base removed, so a read error is likely. The J gene is TRBJ1-6, the V gene TRBV13; no firm D call. With 3 bases removed from V and 9 bases from J, the gap between germline ends came to 21 bases. From germline, CDR1 is PRHDT and CDR2 FYEKMQ (reference sequence). This CDR3 is 17 amino acids long. The CDR3 loop reads CASSLDWAEAGSSPLHF. CDR3 sequence (DNA): TGTGCCAGCAGCTTGGATTGGGCAGAAGCCGGTAGTTCACCCCTCCACTTT.

This chain joins TRBV6-1 and TRBJ2-5, with D possibly TRBD2 on 5 matching bases. The CDR3 sequence is 13 residues long. Germline V gene sequence: CDR1 MNHNS, CDR2 SASEGT. Deletions cut 1 base from V and 6 bases from J, with 9 bases between. The CDR3 bases are TGTGCCAGCAGTGAAGTCAAGCGGCAGACCCAGTACTTC. Its protein product is CASSEVKRQTQYF.

This clone has a handful of counts. The V and J genes are TRBV30 and TRBJ1-6; D unresolved. Germline V gene lookup returns CDR1 GTSNPN and CDR2 SVGIG (reference sequence). The length of the CDR3 is 14 residues. Trimming cost V 0 bases and J 8 bases, with 11 bases left between them. The CDR3 loop is CAWSVRTSHSPLHF. The CDR3 bases are TGTGCCTGGAGTGTCCGGACTTCGCATTCACCCCTCCACTTT.

The V gene is TRBV5-1, the J gene TRBJ2-1; 8 nucleotides agree with TRBD1. CDR1 is SGHRS and CDR2 is YFSETQ in the germline V gene. The V and J ends lost 5 bases and 10 bases, in that order; junction bases with no gene match: 14. This CDR3 spans 15 amino acids. As DNA, the CDR3 is TGCGCCAGCAGGTACGACCCGACAGGGGATCGGGAGCAGTTCTTC. Translated: CASRYDPTGDREQFF.

This sequence joins TRBV19 and TRBJ2-7; possible D gene TRBD1, 6 bases. V gave up 6 bases and J gave up 4 bases, with 13 bases separating them. Per germline, CDR1 LNHDA and CDR2 SQIVND (reference sequence). The CDR3 covers 13 residues. The CDR3 DNA follows: TGTGCCAGTAGATCTCAGGGGTCATACGAGCAGTACTTC. Amino acids: CASRSQGSYEQYF.

This chain uses TRBV7-8 with TRBJ1-6, with unresolved D. Germline V lookup: CDR1 SGHVS, CDR2 FQNEAQ. The CDR3 is made up of 18 amino acids. With 6 bases removed from V and 0 bases from J, the gap between germline ends came to 18 bases. The CDR3 nucleotides read TGTGCCAGCAGTCCCGGAATAAGTGGGAGCTCCTATAATTCACCCCTCCACTTT. Translation: CASSPGISGSSYNSPLHF.

This rearrangement joins TRBV28 to TRBJ1-6; no definite D call. V was shortened by 1 base and J by 9 bases, with 10 bases between the two germline ends. The V gene's germline CDR1 is MDHEN and CDR2 SYDVKM. This CDR3 spans 14 amino acids. DNA of the CDR3: TGTGCCAGCAGTTTATCGGACGGCTTTTCACCCCTCCACTTT. It specifies CASSLSDGFSPLHF. The whole variable domain, filled in from reference TRBV28 and TRBJ1-6, reads DVKVTQSSRYLVKRTGEKVFLECVQDMDHENMFWYRQDPGLGLRLIYFSYDVKMKEKGDIPEGYSVSREKKERFSLILESASTNQTSMYLCASSLSDGFSPLHFGNGTRLTVT.

The chain uses TRBV19 and TRBJ1-5, with D unresolved. The germline gives CDR1 LNHDA, CDR2 SQIVND (reference sequence). This CDR3 region has 16 residues. Trimming took off 5 bases at V and 5 bases at J, with 19 bases between the two ends. CDR3 residues: CASSSTKDAVDQPQHF. The CDR3 DNA reads as TGTGCCAGTAGTTCCACCAAGGACGCGGTGGATCAGCCCCAGCATTTT.

The rearrangement links TRBV9 to TRBJ1-5; D possibly corresponds to TRBD1 (5 bases). CDR3 length: 16 amino acids. The V gene lost 3 bases and the J gene lost 2 bases, with 15 bases spanning the gap. Germline V lookup: CDR1 SGDLS, CDR2 YYNGEE. This CDR3 is CASSAGVGAGNQPQHF. CDR3 nucleotides: TGTGCCAGCAGCGCGGGGGTAGGGGCCGGCAATCAGCCCCAGCATTTT.

This clone has only a few counts. The CDR3 DNA is TGTGCCAGCAATGGACGGAATCAGCCCCAGCATTTT. Protein: CASNGRNQPQHF. V usage is TRBV2 and J usage is TRBJ1-5; D is ambiguous. CDR3 length: 12 amino acids. Trimming removed 7 bases from V and 4 bases from J, with 8 bases in between. Germline lookup yields CDR1 SNHLY and CDR2 FYNNEI.

This rearrangement joins TRBV7-8 to TRBJ1-6; D gene uncertain. CDR1 and CDR2 from the germline V gene are SGHVS and FQNEAQ. V lost 1 base and J 10 bases, leaving 20 bases between the germline ends. This CDR3 is built from 17 residues. The CDR3 nucleotides are TGTGCCAGCAGCTTAGACCAGGTTGGGTTAAGGACCTCACCCCTCCACTTT. Translation: CASSLDQVGLRTSPLHF.

The sample holds one count of this clone. The chain joins TRBV5-4 to TRBJ2-7; D gene unclear. Trimming took off 6 bases at V and 5 bases at J, with 15 bases between the two ends. This CDR3 contains 13 residues. Germline V gives CDR1 SGHNT, CDR2 YYREEE (reference sequence). As DNA, the CDR3 is TGTGCCAGCACCCCCCAGTTGGGGAACGAGCAGTACTTC. Protein: CASTPQLGNEQYF. The variable domain in full, completed from reference TRBV5-4 and TRBJ2-7, reads ETGVTQSPTHLIKTRGQQVTLRCSSQSGHNTVSWYQQALGQGPQFIFQYYREEENGRGNFPPRFSGLQFPNYSSELNVNALELDDSALYLCASTPQLGNEQYFGPGTRLTVT.

This clone came up a few times. This chain links TRBV6-1 with TRBJ1-5, with D unresolved. Per germline, CDR1 MNHNS and CDR2 SASEGT. The CDR3 loop spans 16 amino acids. Trimming removed 0 bases from V and 5 bases from J, with 14 bases in between. The CDR3 nucleotides read TGTGCCAGCAGTGAAGCGGTAGGGAGAGCAGATCAGCCCCAGCATTTT. Protein product: CASSEAVGRADQPQHF.

This clone counts as medium-sized (0.01 to 0.1%). The J gene is TRBJ1-3, the V gene TRBV7-2, with TRBD1 as a possible D gene (5 bases). The ends were cut back, 1 base at V and 1 base at J, with 8 bases in the middle. This CDR3 comprises 15 residues. Germline CDR1 is SGHTA and CDR2 is FQGNSA. CDR3 loop: CASSLVQGSGNTIYF. CDR3 in DNA: TGTGCCAGCAGCTTAGTTCAGGGATCTGGAAACACCATATATTTT.

This chain links TRBV19 with TRBJ1-5; D not certain. Germline V lookup: CDR1 LNHDA, CDR2 SQIVND (reference sequence). Between the trimmed V and J ends, which lost 8 bases and 5 bases, there was a span of 10 bases. The CDR3 consists of 12 residues. The CDR3 DNA reads TGTGCCAGTGCTTGGGCCGATCAGCCCCAGCATTTT. This sequence encodes CASAWADQPQHF.

J is TRBJ1-6 and V is TRBV2; the D is unclear. CDR3 length equals 14 residues. Germline-derived CDR1 and CDR2 are SNHLY and FYNNEI. Between the trimmed V and J ends, which lost 5 bases and 4 bases, there was a span of 9 bases. CDR3 nucleotides: TGTGCCAGCAGTTCACAGATTTATAATTCACCCCTCCACTTT. It specifies CASSSQIYNSPLHF.

This sequence joins TRBV6-1 and TRBJ1-1, with D possibly matching TRBD1 (6 bases). CDR3 size: 15 residues. V was shortened by 6 bases and J by 0 bases, with 14 bases between the two germline ends. In germline, CDR1 is MNHNS, CDR2 SASEGT. CDR3 nucleotides: TGTGCCAGCAGACCCGGACAGTTCATGAACACTGAAGCTTTCTTT. Its translation is CASRPGQFMNTEAFF.

The genes are TRBV28 and TRBJ1-6; 8 bases fit TRBD1. The ends lost 3 bases at V and 13 bases at J; junction bases unmatched: 14. Germline V gene lookup returns CDR1 MDHEN and CDR2 SYDVKM. CDR3 length: 16 amino acids. The CDR3 nucleotides read TGTGCCAGCAGTTTCCCGGGACAGGCCCTTCAGGATCCCCTCCACTTT. Translation: CASSFPGQALQDPLHF.

The chain employs TRBV30 and TRBJ1-1, with D unresolved. V lost 3 bases and J 4 bases, leaving 12 bases between the germline ends. The CDR3 totals 13 residues. Germline-derived CDR1 and CDR2 are GTSNPN and SVGIG (reference sequence). The CDR3 nucleotides read TGTGCCTGGAGCCCACTGAGCTCCACTGAAGCTTTCTTT. The encoded protein is CAWSPLSSTEAFF.

This chain joins TRBV10-3 and TRBJ1-3; D is possibly TRBD1 (5 bases). The CDR3 has 11 residues. CDR1 ENHRY and CDR2 SYGVKD come from the germline V gene. V dropped 7 bases and J dropped 8 bases, with 9 bases sitting between them. The CDR3 protein is CAINVGDTIYF. In DNA form, the CDR3 reads TGTGCCATCAATGTAGGGGACACCATATATTTT.

The rearrangement joins TRBV27 to TRBJ1-6; a weak D match, TRBD1 (6 bases). Germline V gives CDR1 MNHEY, CDR2 SMNVEV (reference sequence). Trimming shortened V by 2 bases and J by 2 bases, and 7 bases separated the two germline ends. The CDR3 runs 15 residues. The DNA for the CDR3 is TGTGCCAGCAGTTTAAGGACAGCCTATAATTCACCCCTCCACTTT. This gives the protein CASSLRTAYNSPLHF.

This clone was detected a few times. The genes are TRBV28 and TRBJ1-2, with D maybe TRBD1 (6 bases). Germline CDR1 MDHEN, CDR2 SYDVKM. Between the trimmed V and J ends, which lost 0 bases and 6 bases, there was a span of 14 bases. This CDR3 is built from 15 residues. The CDR3 loop is CASSLWGAQRDGYTF. The CDR3 nucleotides are TGTGCCAGCAGTTTATGGGGGGCGCAAAGGGATGGCTACACCTTC.